This TCR beta chain appears in the sequencing data of a study of blood T cells in healthy people across ages. PCR was performed a second time for about 7 to 11 cycles using a sample-barcoded 5' primer and a J-beta primer mix. MiXCR was run by TCRdb on the 5' RACE reads, yielding one entry per CDR3 protein. The sample shows about 780,000 distinct CDR3 sequences, 35% to 50% of them seen only once. V shed 5 bases and J shed 8 bases, with 13 bases lying between them. Germline V gives CDR1 SEHNR, CDR2 FQNEAQ (reference sequence). The CDR3 spans 13 residues. This TCR was sampled from a man older than 75 in good health. Sequencing input: blood. V gene TRBV7-9 combines with J gene TRBJ2-1, with D uncertain. CDR3 sequence: CASSLSSGYEQFF. CDR3 sequence (DNA): TGTGCCAGCAGCCTCTCGAGTGGCTATGAGCAGTTCTTC.